A selection of T cell receptor beta chains follows, all from one sample in a study of regulatory T cells in long-lasting Graves disease. TCRdb independently ran MiXCR on the multiplex PCR reads; one entry per CDR3 protein. The top ten clones hold about 18% of a sample with just over 600,000 distinct CDR3 sequences, approximately 15% of them seen once. The data were also submitted as part of a second study, on T cells in Graves' hyperthyroidism and ophthalmopathy.

The sample in question was peripheral blood mononuclear cells (PBMCs), obtained at new diagnosis, from a patient treated with antithyroid drugs. Source of these receptors: a woman younger than 45 with Graves disease. Both conserved end residues are trimmed from each CDR3. D genes are given only for firm matches.

j_call: TRBJ2-2
v_call: TRBV29-1
d_call: TRBD2
cdr3_aa: SVGSGGDTGELF

j_call: TRBJ1-1
v_call: TRBV19
d_call: TRBD1
cdr3_aa: ASSSGGTGKNTEAF

j_call: TRBJ2-5
v_call: TRBV28
d_call: -
cdr3_aa: ASSSVRTRGTQETQY

j_call: TRBJ2-3
v_call: TRBV7-9
d_call: -
cdr3_aa: ASSFDDFDTQY

j_call: TRBJ1-2
v_call: TRBV13
d_call: TRBD1
cdr3_aa: ASSLTGTGAGYT

j_call: TRBJ1-5
v_call: TRBV3-1
d_call: -
cdr3_aa: ATGGQGQPQH

j_call: TRBJ2-5
v_call: TRBV5-1
d_call: TRBD2
cdr3_aa: ASSLGLAGQEETQY

j_call: TRBJ2-7
v_call: TRBV29-1
d_call: -
cdr3_aa: SALAGPVYEQY

j_call: TRBJ2-3
v_call: TRBV12-3/TRBV12-4
d_call: TRBD2
cdr3_aa: ASSLGEGDTQY

j_call: TRBJ2-5
v_call: TRBV7-3
d_call: -
cdr3_aa: ASSLNPRARQETQY

j_call: TRBJ1-5
v_call: TRBV18
d_call: -
cdr3_aa: ASSPESGGQPQH

j_call: TRBJ1-5
v_call: TRBV28
d_call: TRBD1
cdr3_aa: ASRRTGASNQPQH

j_call: TRBJ1-4
v_call: TRBV2
d_call: -
cdr3_aa: ASSDGQSATNEKLF

j_call: TRBJ2-7
v_call: TRBV29-1
d_call: -
cdr3_aa: SVVTGTNYEQY

j_call: TRBJ1-1
v_call: TRBV28
d_call: TRBD1
cdr3_aa: ASRRGGRTEAF

j_call: TRBJ1-2
v_call: TRBV7-9
d_call: -
cdr3_aa: ASSLEWHGYT

j_call: TRBJ2-2
v_call: TRBV6-1
d_call: -
cdr3_aa: ASSEWSGGTNTGELF